This T cell receptor beta chain was sequenced for a study of preoperative IRX-2 immunotherapy in early breast cancer (dated by TCRdb to between 2018 and 2021). Library method: the immunoSEQ multiplex PCR assay. TCRdb stores this immuneACCESS table with in-frame sequences only. Part of the clones is absent; in the studies checked, under half of the shortfall reflects unresolved V genes, and no reason is known for the rest. This sample gives more than 30,000 clones in total; about 90% of them show up just once. The top ten clones comprise about 1.5% of the sample. This specimen's treatment or condition label, per the study, means: preoperative locoregional IRX-2 cytokine immunotherapy. The samples were obtained from a phase Ib study that tested preoperative, locoregional IRX-2 cytokine immunotherapy designed to prime immune responses. Before surgery, IRX-2 was given to the donors, who were patients with early-stage breast cancer.

The CDR3 covers 15 residues, taking in both the cysteine and the phenylalanine. Left in the record is the CDR3 DNA by itself, 45 bases read in frame from the first base. Based on the germline V gene, the CDR1 and CDR2 sequences are SQVTM and ANQGSEA. V is reduced by 1 base and J by 2 bases, leaving a spacing of 15 bases between them. Comment on this clone: Its specific antigen is unknown. Base qualities are missing; no much larger clone stands one base away.

The sample consisted of tumor tissue, taken after IRX-2 immunotherapy. This TCR was recovered from a human donor with breast cancer. The V and J genes are TRBV29-1 and TRBJ2-7, and possibly TRBD2, on 6 matching bases. The CDR3 sequence is CSVEVPALAPYEQYF. Here is the DNA: TGCAGCGTTGAAGTGCCCGCACTAGCACCCTACGAGCAGTACTTC.